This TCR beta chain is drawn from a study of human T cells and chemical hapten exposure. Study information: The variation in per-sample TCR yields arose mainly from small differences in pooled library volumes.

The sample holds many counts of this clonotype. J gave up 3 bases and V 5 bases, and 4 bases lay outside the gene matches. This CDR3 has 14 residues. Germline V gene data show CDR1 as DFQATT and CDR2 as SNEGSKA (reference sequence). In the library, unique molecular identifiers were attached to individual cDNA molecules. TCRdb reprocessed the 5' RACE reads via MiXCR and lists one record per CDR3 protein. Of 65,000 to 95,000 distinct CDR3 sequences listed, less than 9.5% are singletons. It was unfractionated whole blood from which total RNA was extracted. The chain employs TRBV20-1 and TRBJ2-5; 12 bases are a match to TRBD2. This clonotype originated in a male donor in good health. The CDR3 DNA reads TGCAGTGCTGGACTAGCGGGGAAAAAAGAGACCCAGTACTTC. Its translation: CSAGLAGKKETQYF.